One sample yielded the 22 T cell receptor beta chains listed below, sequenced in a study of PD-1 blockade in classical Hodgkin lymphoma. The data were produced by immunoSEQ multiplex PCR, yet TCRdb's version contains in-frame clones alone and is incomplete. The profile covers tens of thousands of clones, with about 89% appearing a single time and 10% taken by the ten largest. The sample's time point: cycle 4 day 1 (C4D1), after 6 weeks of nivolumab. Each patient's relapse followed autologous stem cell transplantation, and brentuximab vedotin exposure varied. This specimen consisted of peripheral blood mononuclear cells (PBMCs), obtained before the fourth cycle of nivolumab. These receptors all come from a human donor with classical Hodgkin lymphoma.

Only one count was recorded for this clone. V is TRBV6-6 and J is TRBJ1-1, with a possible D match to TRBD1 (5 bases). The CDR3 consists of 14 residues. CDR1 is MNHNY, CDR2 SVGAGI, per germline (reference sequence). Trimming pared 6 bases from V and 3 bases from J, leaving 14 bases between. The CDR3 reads CASRKTTEDTEAFF. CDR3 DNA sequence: TGTGCCAGCAGAAAAACGACAGAGGACACTGAAGCTTTCTTT.

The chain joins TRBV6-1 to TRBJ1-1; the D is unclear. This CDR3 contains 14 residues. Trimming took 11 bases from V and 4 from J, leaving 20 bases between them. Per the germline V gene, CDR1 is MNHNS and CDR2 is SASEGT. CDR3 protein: CAGRALEVGTEAFF. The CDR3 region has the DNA TGTGCCGGCCGGGCCCTCGAAGTCGGCACTGAAGCTTTCTTT.

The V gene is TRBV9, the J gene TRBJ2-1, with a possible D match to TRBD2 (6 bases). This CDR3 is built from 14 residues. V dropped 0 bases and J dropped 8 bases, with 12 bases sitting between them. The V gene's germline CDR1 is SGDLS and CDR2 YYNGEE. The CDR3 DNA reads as TGTGCCAGCAGCGTAGCACCTAGCGTCTATGAGCAGTTCTTC. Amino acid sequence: CASSVAPSVYEQFF.

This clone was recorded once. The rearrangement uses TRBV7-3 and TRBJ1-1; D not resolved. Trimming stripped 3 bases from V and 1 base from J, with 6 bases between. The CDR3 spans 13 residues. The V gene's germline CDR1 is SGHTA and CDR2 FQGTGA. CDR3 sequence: CASSFTANTEAFF. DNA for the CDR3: TGTGCCAGCAGCTTTACAGCGAACACTGAAGCTTTCTTT.

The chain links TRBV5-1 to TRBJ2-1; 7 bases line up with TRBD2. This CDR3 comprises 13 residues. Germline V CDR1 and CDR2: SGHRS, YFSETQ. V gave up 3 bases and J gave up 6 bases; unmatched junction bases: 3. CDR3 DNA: TGCGCCAGCAGCTGGGCGGGGGTCAATGAGCAGTTCTTC. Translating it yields CASSWAGVNEQFF.

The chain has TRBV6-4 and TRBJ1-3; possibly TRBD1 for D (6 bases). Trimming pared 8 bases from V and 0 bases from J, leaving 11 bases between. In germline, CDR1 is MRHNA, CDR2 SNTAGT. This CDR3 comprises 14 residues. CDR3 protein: CASPQGSSGNTIYF. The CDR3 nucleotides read TGTGCCAGCCCGCAGGGGAGCTCTGGAAACACCATATATTTT.

DNA of the CDR3: TGTGCCAGCAGCCCCCCGGGGCGGATATGGGACTCTGGAAACACCATATATTTT. It specifies CASSPPGRIWDSGNTIYF. The chain is built from TRBV7-9 and TRBJ1-3; the D gene is possibly TRBD1 (5 bases). CDR1 is SEHNR and CDR2 is FQNEAQ in the germline V gene (reference sequence). The CDR3 length is 18 residues. The ends were cut back, 5 bases at V and 0 bases at J, with 20 bases in the middle.

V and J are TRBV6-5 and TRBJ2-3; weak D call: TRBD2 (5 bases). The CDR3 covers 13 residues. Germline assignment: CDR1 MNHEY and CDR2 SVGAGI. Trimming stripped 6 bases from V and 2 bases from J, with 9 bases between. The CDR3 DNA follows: TGTGCCAGCAGGCGGACTTTCACAGATACGCAGTATTTT. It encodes CASRRTFTDTQYF.

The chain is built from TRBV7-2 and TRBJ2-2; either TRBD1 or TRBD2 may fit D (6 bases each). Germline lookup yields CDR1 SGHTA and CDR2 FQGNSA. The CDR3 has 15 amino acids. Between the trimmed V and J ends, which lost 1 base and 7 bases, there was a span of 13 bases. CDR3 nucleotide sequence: TGTGCCAGCAGCTTAGGACTGGGGGGCATCGGGGAGCTGTTTTTT. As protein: CASSLGLGGIGELFF.

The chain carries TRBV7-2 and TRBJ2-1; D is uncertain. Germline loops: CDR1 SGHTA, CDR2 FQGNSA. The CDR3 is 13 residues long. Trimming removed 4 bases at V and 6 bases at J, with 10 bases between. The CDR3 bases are TGTGCCAGCAGCTCATATAGCAGCAATGAGCAGTTCTTC. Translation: CASSSYSSNEQFF.

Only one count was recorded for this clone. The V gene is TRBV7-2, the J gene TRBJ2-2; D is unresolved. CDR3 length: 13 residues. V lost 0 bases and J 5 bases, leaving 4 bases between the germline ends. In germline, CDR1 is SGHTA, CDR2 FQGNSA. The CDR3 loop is CASSLAATGELFF. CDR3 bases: TGTGCCAGCAGCTTAGCAGCGACCGGGGAGCTGTTTTTT.

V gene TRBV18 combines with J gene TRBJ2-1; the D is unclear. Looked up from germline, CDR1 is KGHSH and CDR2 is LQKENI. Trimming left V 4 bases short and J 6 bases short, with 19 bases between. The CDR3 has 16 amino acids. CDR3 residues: CASSLPLKDPPNEQFF. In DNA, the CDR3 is TGTGCCAGCTCACTACCCCTCAAAGACCCTCCCAATGAGCAGTTCTTC. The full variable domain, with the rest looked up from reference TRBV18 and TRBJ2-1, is NAGVMQNPRHLVRRRGQEARLRCSPMKGHSHVYWYRQLPEEGLKFMVYLQKENIIDESGMPKERFSAEFPKEGPSILRIQQVVRGDSAAYFCASSLPLKDPPNEQFFGPGTRLTVL.

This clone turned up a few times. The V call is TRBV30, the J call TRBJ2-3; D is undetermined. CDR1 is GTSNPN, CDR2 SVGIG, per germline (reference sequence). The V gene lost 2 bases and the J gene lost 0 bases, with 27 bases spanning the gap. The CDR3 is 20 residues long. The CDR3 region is CAWSPRWPQVFFSSTDTQYF. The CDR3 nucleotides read TGTGCCTGGAGTCCAAGGTGGCCCCAGGTTTTCTTCTCTAGCACAGATACGCAGTATTTT.

The DNA of the CDR3 is TGTGCCAGCAGTGAATTGCCAGGGGGTATCACTGAAGCTTTCTTT. It specifies CASSELPGGITEAFF. This chain links TRBV2 with TRBJ1-1; TRBD1 agrees at 7 bases. Germline V CDR1 and CDR2: SNHLY, FYNNEI. CDR3 length equals 15 residues. With 2 bases clipped from V and 4 bases from J, the junction kept 7 bases outside the gene matches.

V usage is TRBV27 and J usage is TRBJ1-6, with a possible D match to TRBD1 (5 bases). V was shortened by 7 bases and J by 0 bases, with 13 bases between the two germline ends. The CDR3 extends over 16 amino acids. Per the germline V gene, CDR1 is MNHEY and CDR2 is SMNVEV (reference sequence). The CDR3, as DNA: TGTGCCAGCACACCCGCTAGGGGCTCCTATAATTCACCCCTCCACTTT. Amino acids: CASTPARGSYNSPLHF.

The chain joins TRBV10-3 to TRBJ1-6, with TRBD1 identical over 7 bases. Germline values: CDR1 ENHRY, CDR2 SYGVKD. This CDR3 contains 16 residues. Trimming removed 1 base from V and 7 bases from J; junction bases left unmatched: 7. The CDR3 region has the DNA TGTGCCATCAGTGAGTACCCTGGGACAGCGAATTCACCCCTCCACTTT. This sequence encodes CAISEYPGTANSPLHF.

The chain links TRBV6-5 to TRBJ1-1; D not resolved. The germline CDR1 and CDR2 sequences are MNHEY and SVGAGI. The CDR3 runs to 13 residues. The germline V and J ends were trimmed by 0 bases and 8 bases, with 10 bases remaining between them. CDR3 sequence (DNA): TGTGCCAGCAGTTACTCGTTTCGGGAAGAAGCTTTCTTT. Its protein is CASSYSFREEAFF.

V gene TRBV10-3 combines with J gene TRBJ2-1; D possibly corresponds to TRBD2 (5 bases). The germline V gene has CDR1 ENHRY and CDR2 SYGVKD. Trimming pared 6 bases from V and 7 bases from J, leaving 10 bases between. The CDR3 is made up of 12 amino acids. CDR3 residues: CAISTRLNEQFF. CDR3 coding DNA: TGTGCCATCAGCACTAGGTTGAATGAGCAGTTCTTC.

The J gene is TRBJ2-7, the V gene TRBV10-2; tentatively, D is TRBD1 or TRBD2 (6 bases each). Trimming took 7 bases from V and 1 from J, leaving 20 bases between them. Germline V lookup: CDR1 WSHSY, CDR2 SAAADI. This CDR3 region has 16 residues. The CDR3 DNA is TGCGCCAGCACTCGCGCGGGGATGGGGACATCCTACGAGCAGTACTTC. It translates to CASTRAGMGTSYEQYF.

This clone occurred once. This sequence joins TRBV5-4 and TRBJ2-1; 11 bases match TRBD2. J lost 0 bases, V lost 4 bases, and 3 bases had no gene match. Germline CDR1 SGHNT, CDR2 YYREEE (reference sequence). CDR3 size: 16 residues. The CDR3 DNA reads TGTGCCAGCAGCCCTACTAGCGGGGGCTCCTACAATGAGCAGTTCTTC. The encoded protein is CASSPTSGGSYNEQFF.

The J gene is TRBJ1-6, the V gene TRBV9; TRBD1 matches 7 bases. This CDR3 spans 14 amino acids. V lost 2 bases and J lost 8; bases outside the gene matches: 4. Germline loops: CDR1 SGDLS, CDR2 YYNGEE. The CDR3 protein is CASSVRGGDSPLHF. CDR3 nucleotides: TGTGCCAGCAGCGTCCGAGGGGGCGATTCACCCCTCCACTTT.

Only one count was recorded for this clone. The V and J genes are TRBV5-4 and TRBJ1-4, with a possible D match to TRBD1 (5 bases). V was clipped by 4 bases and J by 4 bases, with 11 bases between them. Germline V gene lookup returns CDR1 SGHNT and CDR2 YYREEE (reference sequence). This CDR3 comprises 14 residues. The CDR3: CASSPGTDNEKLFF. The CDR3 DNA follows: TGTGCCAGCAGCCCCGGGACTGATAATGAAAAACTGTTTTTT.